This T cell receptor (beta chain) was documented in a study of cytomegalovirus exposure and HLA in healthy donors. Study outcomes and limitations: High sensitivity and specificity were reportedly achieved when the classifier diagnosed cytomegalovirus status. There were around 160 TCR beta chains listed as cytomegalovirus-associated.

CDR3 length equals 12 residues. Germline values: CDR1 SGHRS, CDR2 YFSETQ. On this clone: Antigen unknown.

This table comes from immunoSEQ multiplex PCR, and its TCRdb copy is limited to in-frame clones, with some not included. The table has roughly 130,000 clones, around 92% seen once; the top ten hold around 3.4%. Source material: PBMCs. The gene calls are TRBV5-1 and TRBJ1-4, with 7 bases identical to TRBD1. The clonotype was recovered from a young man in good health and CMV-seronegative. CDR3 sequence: CVRGAPNEKLFF. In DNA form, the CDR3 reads TGCGTCAGGGGGGCACCTAATGAAAAACTGTTTTTT. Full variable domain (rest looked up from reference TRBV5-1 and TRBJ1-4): KAGVTQTPRYLIKTRGQQVTLSCSPISGHRSVSWYQQTPGQGLQFLFEYFSETQRNKGNFPGRFSGRQFSNSRSEMNVSTLELGDSALYLCVRGAPNEKLFFGSGTQLSVL.